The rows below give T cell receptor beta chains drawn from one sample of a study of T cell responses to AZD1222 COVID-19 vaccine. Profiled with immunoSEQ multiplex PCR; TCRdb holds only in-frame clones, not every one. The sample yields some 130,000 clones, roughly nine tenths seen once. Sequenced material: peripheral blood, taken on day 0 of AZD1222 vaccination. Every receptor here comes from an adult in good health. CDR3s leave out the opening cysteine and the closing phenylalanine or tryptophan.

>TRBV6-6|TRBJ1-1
ASSYSGQGSTEAF
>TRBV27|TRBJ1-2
ASRETGNNYGYT
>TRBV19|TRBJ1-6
ASTPPGYNSPLH
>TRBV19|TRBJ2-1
ATTGDPGPRGHEQF
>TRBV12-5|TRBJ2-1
ASGLVRNEQF
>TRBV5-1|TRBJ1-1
ASSSHDRGRSEAF
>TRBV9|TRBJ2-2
ASSEVPLGTGELF
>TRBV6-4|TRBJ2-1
ASPKRGGSCRNEQF
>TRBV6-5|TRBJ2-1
ASSRLAGWDNEQF
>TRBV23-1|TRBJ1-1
ALGQGVNTEAF
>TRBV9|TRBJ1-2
ASSYSWDVASNYGYT
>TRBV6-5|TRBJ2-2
ASTLGTSAGELF
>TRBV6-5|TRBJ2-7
ASSLRDGAYEQY
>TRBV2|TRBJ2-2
ASSPPGDTGELF
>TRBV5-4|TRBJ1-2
ASSLAQGEGGYT
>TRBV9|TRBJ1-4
ASSVGSRGAGEKLF
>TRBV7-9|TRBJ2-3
ASSRLQGSDTQY